This TCR beta chain was recorded in a study of post-analysis software for immune sequencing data (dated by TCRdb to between 2015 and 2017). Describing the broader study: Disease courses on record covered relapsing-remitting, secondary progressive and progressive-relapsing multiple sclerosis, though some patients had no subtype annotation. Patient repertoires were compared against around 10 previously published healthy control repertoires from donors aged 6 to 25 years. A subset of samples was prepared in parallel using single-end sample barcoding, then pooled and co-amplified after Illumina adapter ligation.

Study-level results and caveats: Normalized Chao1 diversity was significantly lower in multiple sclerosis patients than controls, suggesting substantial peripheral T-cell clonal expansion. Strong co-clustering of samples prepared in the same batch was shown by direct clustering with F measure, prompting a batch-effect correction. The control group was slightly older than the multiple sclerosis patient group. Four to six TRBV segments, including TRBV5-6, TRBV5-1 and TRBV20-1, were significantly more frequent in patients than controls.

To demonstrate the VDJtools post-analysis software, the study profiled TCR beta repertoires from the peripheral blood of about 13 young patients with multiple sclerosis. Multiple sclerosis patients were children and adolescents aged roughly 6 to 15 years. Trimming takes 5 bases from V and 4 bases from J, and the germline ends sit 20 bases apart. Sequences LNHNV (CDR1) and YYDKDF (CDR2) are obtained from the germline V gene (reference sequence). The CDR3 numbers 16 residues from cysteine through phenylalanine. Just the 48-base CDR3 DNA is kept, in frame starting at base 1. The library was generated by PCR. The instrument given in TCRdb is Illumina HiSeq 2500. To reduce PCR and sequencing biases, unique molecular identifiers were incorporated into the TCR beta cDNA libraries. Some 500,000 cDNA molecules were obtained for every 1 to 10 million input T cells, so each molecule roughly corresponded to one T cell. The patient libraries were prepared and sequenced with the same protocol used for the earlier healthy control dataset. Samples belonging to the same batch were prepared together, multiplexed and sequenced on a shared HiSeq lane. The published analysis was carried out like this. MIGEC was used to process the raw barcoded reads, and molecular identifier groups with only a single read were discarded before consensus assembly and CDR3 extraction. VDJtools was used for post-analysis of the clonotype tables, with diversity normalized by down-sampling every dataset to the smallest sample size. Repertoire overlap clustering matched CDR3 amino acid but not nucleotide sequences to correct batch-related cross-sample contamination. The public reads were reprocessed in TCRdb via fastp at Q25 and MiXCR, keeping in-frame beta chains. Each entry is one CDR3 protein sequence, shown with its most common DNA and genes. It is TCRdb's table, rather than the study itself, that gives the V and J calls and clone size. In this sample the table shows fewer than 900,000 distinct CDR3 sequences, about 43% of which occur a single time. Together, the top ten hold roughly 5% of the sample.

As for this clonotype: Its antigen remains unidentified. Base qualities are not provided; no much larger clone lies one nucleotide away.

This clonotype was sampled from a girl between 10 and 17 years old with multiple sclerosis. Material for sequencing was blood. The chain is encoded by TRBV15 joined to TRBJ2-5; TRBD1 is perhaps the D gene, given 6 matching bases. The CDR3 region has the sequence CATSGGEDSMSETQYF. Read as DNA, the sequence is TGTGCCACCAGCGGGGGAGAGGACAGTATGTCAGAGACCCAGTACTTC. Supplemented by the reference TRBV15 and TRBJ2-5 proteins around the CDR3, the complete variable domain is DAMVIQNPRYQVTQFGKPVTLSCSQTLNHNVMYWYQQKSSQAPKLLFHYYDKDFNNEADTPDNFQSRRPNTSFCFLDIRSPGLGDTAMYLCATSGGEDSMSETQYFGPGTRLLVL.